These 14 T cell receptor beta chains were all obtained from the same sample, sequenced in a study of T cells in Graves' hyperthyroidism and ophthalmopathy. The source material, RNA transcripts, was used to amplify TCR beta CDR3 regions. First-round RT-PCR of the TCR CDR3 relied on the HTBI primer set. TCRdb reanalysed the multiplex PCR reads using MiXCR and keeps one entry per CDR3 protein. The sample has hundreds of thousands of distinct CDR3 sequences, about 15% seen once; the top ten hold around 4.5%. Material: blood. Receptor source: a woman aged 40 to 50 with Graves' ophthalmopathy.

There are many counts of this clonotype. This chain connects TRBV19 to TRBJ2-7, with TRBD1 matching over 7 bases. This CDR3 contains 14 residues. V dropped 5 bases and J dropped 5; count of bases not matched to a gene: 9. Germline CDR1 LNHDA, CDR2 SQIVND (reference sequence). In DNA form, the CDR3 reads TGTGCCAGTAGTCCGACAGGGTTCGGGAACGAGCAGTACTTC. It codes for CASSPTGFGNEQYF. Using reference TRBV19 and TRBJ2-7 for the parts outside the CDR3, the full variable domain is DGGITQSPKYLFRKEGQNVTLSCEQNLNHDAMYWYRQDPGQGLRLIYYSQIVNDFQKGDIAEGYSVSREKKESFPLTVTSAQKNPTAFYLCASSPTGFGNEQYFGPGTRLTVT.

This clonotype was seen repeatedly, ten times or more. This chain connects TRBV20-1 to TRBJ1-6; 8 bases align to TRBD1. This CDR3 contains 13 residues. V was clipped by 4 bases and J by 10 bases; unmatched bases: 6. Germline-derived CDR1 and CDR2 are DFQATT and SNEGSKA (reference sequence). The CDR3 nucleotides read TGCAGTGCTACCCGGACAGGGACCTCACCCCTCCACTTT. It encodes CSATRTGTSPLHF.

This clonotype was counted a few times. The chain joins TRBV30 to TRBJ1-2; 10 nucleotides match TRBD1. The V gene's germline CDR1 is GTSNPN and CDR2 SVGIG (reference sequence). The CDR3 extends over 15 amino acids. Unmatched junction bases numbered 5, after V lost 2 bases and J lost 2 bases. The CDR3 nucleotides read TGTGCCTGGAGTCGGGGGACAGGGGCCAACTATGGCTACACCTTC. It translates to CAWSRGTGANYGYTF.

This clonotype was picked up many times. The J gene is TRBJ1-1, the V gene TRBV30, with unresolved D. Per the germline V gene, CDR1 is GTSNPN and CDR2 is SVGIG (reference sequence). The CDR3 runs to 13 residues. Between the trimmed V and J ends, which lost 4 bases and 6 bases, there was a span of 15 bases. CDR3 loop: CAWTSMSGAEAFF. The CDR3 DNA reads as TGTGCCTGGACCAGTATGAGTGGGGCTGAAGCTTTCTTT.

This clonotype was recorded many times. This chain links TRBV12-5 with TRBJ1-5; possible D gene TRBD1, 6 bases. The ends were cut back, 7 bases at V and 0 bases at J, with 22 bases in the middle. The CDR3 is 18 amino acids. The germline CDR1 and CDR2 sequences are LGHNT and FRNRAP. Written as DNA, the CDR3 is TGTGCTAGTGCCAGGGGCGGGGCGGCGATATATAGCAATCAGCCCCAGCATTTT. Protein: CASARGGAAIYSNQPQHF.

This chain connects TRBV6-1 to TRBJ2-7; TRBD2 matches 16 bases. Germline V gene data show CDR1 as MNHNS and CDR2 as SASEGT. The V segment lost 6 bases and the J segment 7 bases; nucleotides outside the gene matches: 12. The CDR3 has 17 residues. The CDR3 sequence: CASSNTLTGLAGGEQYF. In DNA form, the CDR3 reads TGTGCCAGCAGCAACACCCTCACGGGACTAGCGGGAGGGGAGCAGTACTTC.

This clonotype was recorded many times. The CDR3 protein is CASSLTGTGYGYTF. The CDR3 DNA reads TGTGCCAGCAGCTTAACCGGGACTGGGTATGGCTACACCTTC. This chain connects TRBV7-2 to TRBJ1-2, with D tentatively TRBD1 (5 bases). The germline CDR1 and CDR2 sequences are SGHTA and FQGNSA. This CDR3 is 14 amino acids long. V was clipped by 2 bases and J by 5 bases, with 12 bases between them.

This clonotype was counted at least ten times. The V gene is TRBV9, the J gene TRBJ2-7; 7 bases fit TRBD2. CDR3 length: 16 residues. Germline CDR1 and CDR2: SGDLS and YYNGEE. J gave up 3 bases and V 4 bases, and 13 bases lay outside the gene matches. CDR3 sequence reads: CASSPRVGEGSYEQYF. The DNA for the CDR3 is TGTGCCAGCAGCCCCCGCGTGGGGGAGGGAAGCTACGAGCAGTACTTC. The entire variable domain, with the rest obtained from reference TRBV9 and TRBJ2-7, is as follows: DSGVTQTPKHLITATGQRVTLRCSPRSGDLSVYWYQQSLDQGLQFLIQYYNGEERAKGNILERFSAQQFPDLHSELNLSSLELGDSALYFCASSPRVGEGSYEQYFGPGTRLTVT.

This clonotype was detected ten times or more. The V gene is TRBV12-3 or TRBV12-4, the J gene TRBJ2-7; 10 bases are shared with TRBD2. The CDR3 extends over 15 amino acids. V was pared by 1 base and J by 7 bases, with 7 bases of the junction left unmatched. The chain's CDR3 is CASSLGSLAGREQYF. The DNA of the CDR3 is TGTGCCAGCAGTTTAGGTTCACTAGCGGGAAGGGAGCAGTACTTC.

At least ten counts were recorded for this clonotype. V gene TRBV7-2 combines with J gene TRBJ2-5; a possible D gene is TRBD2 (6 bases). Trimming shortened V by 1 base and J by 5 bases, and 14 bases separated the two germline ends. CDR3 length equals 15 residues. The V gene's germline CDR1 is SGHTA and CDR2 FQGNSA. Written as DNA, the CDR3 is TGTGCCAGCAGCTTAGTTCTCCCTAGCGCGGAGACCCAGTACTTC. Protein: CASSLVLPSAETQYF.

This clonotype has ten or more counts. The chain employs TRBV28 and TRBJ2-5; 10 nucleotides align to TRBD1. CDR1 MDHEN and CDR2 SYDVKM come from the germline V gene. Losses at the gene ends were 1 base for V and 2 bases for J; bases not matched to a gene: 4. The length of the CDR3 is 16 residues. For the CDR3, the DNA is TGTGCCAGCAGTTTATATAGGACAGGGGGGCAAGAGACCCAGTACTTC. Amino acids: CASSLYRTGGQETQYF.

The chain combines TRBV11-2 with TRBJ2-7, with D tentatively TRBD2 (5 bases). Trimming cost V 4 bases and J 0 bases, with 16 bases left between them. The germline CDR1 and CDR2 sequences are SGHAT and FQNNGV. The CDR3 extends over 16 amino acids. As DNA, the CDR3 is TGTGCCAGCAGCTCCGAGGGTGTGCGCTTCTCCTACGAGCAGTACTTC. Protein: CASSSEGVRFSYEQYF. The full variable domain, its missing parts supplied by reference TRBV11-2 and TRBJ2-7, is EAGVAQSPRYKIIEKRQSVAFWCNPISGHATLYWYQQILGQGPKLLIQFQNNGVVDDSQLPKDRFSAERLKGVDSTLKIQPAKLEDSAVYLCASSSEGVRFSYEQYFGPGTRLTVT.

This clonotype was recorded many times. The chain recombines TRBV12-3 or TRBV12-4 with TRBJ1-5; perhaps TRBD1 as D (6 bases). The CDR3 length is 14 residues. Deletions cut 5 bases from V and 5 bases from J, with 13 bases between. The CDR3, as DNA: TGTGCCAGCAGTACCGGGACAATTTATCAGCCCCAGCATTTT. Amino acid sequence: CASSTGTIYQPQHF.

This clonotype was picked up many times. The chain combines TRBV11-2 with TRBJ1-2; D gene uncertain. Germline lookup yields CDR1 SGHAT and CDR2 FQNNGV. V was pared by 3 bases and J by 4 bases, with 18 bases between. The CDR3 has 16 amino acids. CDR3 nucleotide sequence: TGTGCCAGCAGCTTTGACCCCGCCGGTGGACCCTATGGCTACACCTTC. Its translation: CASSFDPAGGPYGYTF.